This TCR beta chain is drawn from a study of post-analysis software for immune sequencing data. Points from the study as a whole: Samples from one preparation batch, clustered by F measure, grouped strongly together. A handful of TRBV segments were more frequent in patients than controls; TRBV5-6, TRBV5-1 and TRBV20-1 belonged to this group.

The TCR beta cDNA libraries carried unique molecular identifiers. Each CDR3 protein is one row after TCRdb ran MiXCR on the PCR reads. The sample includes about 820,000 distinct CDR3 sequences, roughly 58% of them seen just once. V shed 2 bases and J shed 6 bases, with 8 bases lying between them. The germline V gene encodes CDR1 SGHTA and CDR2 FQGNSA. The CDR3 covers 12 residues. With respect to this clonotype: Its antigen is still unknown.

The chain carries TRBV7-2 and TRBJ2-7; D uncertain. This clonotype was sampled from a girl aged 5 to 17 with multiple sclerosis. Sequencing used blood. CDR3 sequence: CASSLNGGEQYF. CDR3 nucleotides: TGTGCCAGCAGCTTAAATGGCGGCGAGCAGTACTTC.